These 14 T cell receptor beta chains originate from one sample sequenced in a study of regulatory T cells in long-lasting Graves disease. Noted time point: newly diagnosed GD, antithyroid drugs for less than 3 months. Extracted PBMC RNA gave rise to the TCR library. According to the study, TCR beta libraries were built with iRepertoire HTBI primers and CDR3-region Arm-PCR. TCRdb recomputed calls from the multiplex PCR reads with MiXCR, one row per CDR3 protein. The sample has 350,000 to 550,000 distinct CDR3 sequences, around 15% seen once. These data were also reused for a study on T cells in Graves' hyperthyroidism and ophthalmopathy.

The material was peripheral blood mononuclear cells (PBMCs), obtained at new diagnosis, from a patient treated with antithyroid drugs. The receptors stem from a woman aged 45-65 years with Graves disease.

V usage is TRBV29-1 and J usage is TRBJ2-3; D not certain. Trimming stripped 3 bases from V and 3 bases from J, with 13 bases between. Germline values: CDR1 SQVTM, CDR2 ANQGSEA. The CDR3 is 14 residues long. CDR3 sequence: CSVDYPFGTDTQYF. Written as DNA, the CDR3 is TGCAGCGTTGATTATCCTTTTGGGACAGATACGCAGTATTTT.

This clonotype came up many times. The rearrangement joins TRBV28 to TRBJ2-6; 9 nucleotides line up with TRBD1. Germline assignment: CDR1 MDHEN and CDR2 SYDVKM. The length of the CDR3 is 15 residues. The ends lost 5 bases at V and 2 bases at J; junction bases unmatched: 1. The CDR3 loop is CASSRQGAGANVLTF. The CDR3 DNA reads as TGTGCCAGCAGTCGACAGGGGGCTGGGGCCAACGTCCTGACTTTC. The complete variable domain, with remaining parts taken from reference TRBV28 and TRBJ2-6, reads DVKVTQSSRYLVKRTGEKVFLECVQDMDHENMFWYRQDPGLGLRLIYFSYDVKMKEKGDIPEGYSVSREKKERFSLILESASTNQTSMYLCASSRQGAGANVLTFGAGSRLTVL.

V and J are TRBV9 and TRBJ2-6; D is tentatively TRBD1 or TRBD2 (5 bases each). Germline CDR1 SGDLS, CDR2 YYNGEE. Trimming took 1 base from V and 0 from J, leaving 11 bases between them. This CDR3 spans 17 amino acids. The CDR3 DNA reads TGTGCCAGCAGCGTACATGAGGGGTTCTCTGGGGCCAACGTCCTGACTTTC. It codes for CASSVHEGFSGANVLTF.

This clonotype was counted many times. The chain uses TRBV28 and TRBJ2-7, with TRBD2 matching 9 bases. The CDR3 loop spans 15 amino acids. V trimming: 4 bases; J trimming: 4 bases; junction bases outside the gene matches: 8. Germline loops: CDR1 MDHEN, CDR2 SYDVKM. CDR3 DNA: TGTGCCAGCAGTTCCTCCGGGACTAGCAAATACGAGCAGTACTTC. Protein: CASSSSGTSKYEQYF. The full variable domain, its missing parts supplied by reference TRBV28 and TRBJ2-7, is DVKVTQSSRYLVKRTGEKVFLECVQDMDHENMFWYRQDPGLGLRLIYFSYDVKMKEKGDIPEGYSVSREKKERFSLILESASTNQTSMYLCASSSSGTSKYEQYFGPGTRLTVT.

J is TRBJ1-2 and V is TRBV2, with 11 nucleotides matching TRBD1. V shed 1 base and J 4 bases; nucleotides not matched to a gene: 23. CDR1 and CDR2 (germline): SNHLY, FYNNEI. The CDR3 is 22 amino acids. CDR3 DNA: TGTGCCAGCAGTGAAGTAGGTTGGCCCAAGGACAGGGGGCCAGTCGGAGGCTATGGCTACACCTTC. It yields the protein CASSEVGWPKDRGPVGGYGYTF.

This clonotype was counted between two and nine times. This CDR3 is CASRGLAGVSGELFF. The DNA for the CDR3 is TGTGCCAGCCGCGGGCTAGCGGGAGTTTCTGGGGAGCTGTTTTTT. The genes are TRBV7-6 and TRBJ2-2; 10 bases are a match to TRBD2. The CDR3 is made up of 15 amino acids. Trimming at V came to 8 bases and at J to 8 bases, leaving 11 bases not matched to a gene. Germline CDR1 reads SGHVS; CDR2 reads FNYEAQ.

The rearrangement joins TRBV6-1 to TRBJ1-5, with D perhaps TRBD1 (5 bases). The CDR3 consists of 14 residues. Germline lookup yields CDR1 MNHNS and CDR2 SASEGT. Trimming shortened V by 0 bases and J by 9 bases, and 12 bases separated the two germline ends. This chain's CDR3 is CASSEASGLRPQHF. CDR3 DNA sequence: TGTGCCAGCAGTGAAGCGTCAGGGTTAAGGCCCCAGCATTTT.

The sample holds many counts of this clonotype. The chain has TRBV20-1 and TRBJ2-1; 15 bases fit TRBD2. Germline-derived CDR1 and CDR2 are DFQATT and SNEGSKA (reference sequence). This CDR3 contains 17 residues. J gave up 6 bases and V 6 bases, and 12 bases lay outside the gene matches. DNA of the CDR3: TGCAGTGCAGGGGGGACTAGCGGGAGGATGGTTGGCAATGAGCAGTTCTTC. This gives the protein CSAGGTSGRMVGNEQFF.

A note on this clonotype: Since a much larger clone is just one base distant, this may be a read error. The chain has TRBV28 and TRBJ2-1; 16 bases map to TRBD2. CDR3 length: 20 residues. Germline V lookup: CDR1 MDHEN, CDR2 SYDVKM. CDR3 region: CASSPRGTSGRARSYNGQFF. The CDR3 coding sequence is TGTGCCAGCAGCCCTCGAGGGACTAGCGGGAGGGCCCGCTCCTACAATGGGCAGTTCTTC.

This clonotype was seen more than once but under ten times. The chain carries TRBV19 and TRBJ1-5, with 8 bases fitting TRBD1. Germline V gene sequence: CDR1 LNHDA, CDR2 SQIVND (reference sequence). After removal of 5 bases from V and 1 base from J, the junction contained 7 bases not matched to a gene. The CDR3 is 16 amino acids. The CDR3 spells CASSFSGGLSNQPQHF. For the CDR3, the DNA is TGTGCCAGTAGTTTTTCAGGGGGCTTAAGCAATCAGCCCCAGCATTTT.

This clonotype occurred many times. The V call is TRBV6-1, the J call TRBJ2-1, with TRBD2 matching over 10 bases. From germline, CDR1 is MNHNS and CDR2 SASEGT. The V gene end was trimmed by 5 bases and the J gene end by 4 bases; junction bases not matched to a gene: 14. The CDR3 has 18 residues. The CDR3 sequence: CASSPRDSQREGYNEQFF. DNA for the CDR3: TGTGCCAGCAGTCCCAGGGACAGCCAGCGGGAGGGATACAATGAGCAGTTCTTC.

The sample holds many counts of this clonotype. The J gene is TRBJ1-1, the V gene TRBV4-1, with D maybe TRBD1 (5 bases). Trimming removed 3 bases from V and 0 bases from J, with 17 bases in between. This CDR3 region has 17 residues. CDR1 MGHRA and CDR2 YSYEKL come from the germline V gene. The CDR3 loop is CASSQPTRGEMNTEAFF. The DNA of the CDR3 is TGCGCCAGCAGCCAGCCGACAAGAGGGGAAATGAACACTGAAGCTTTCTTT.

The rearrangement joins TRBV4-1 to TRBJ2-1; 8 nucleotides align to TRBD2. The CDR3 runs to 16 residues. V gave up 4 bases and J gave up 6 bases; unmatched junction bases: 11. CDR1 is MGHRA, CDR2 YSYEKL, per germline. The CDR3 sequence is CASSRWTSRTPNEQFF. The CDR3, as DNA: TGCGCCAGCAGCCGGTGGACTAGCAGGACTCCCAATGAGCAGTTCTTC.

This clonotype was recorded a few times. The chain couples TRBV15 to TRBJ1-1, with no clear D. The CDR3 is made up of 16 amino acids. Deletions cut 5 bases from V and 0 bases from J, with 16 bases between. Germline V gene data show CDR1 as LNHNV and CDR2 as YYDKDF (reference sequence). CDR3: CATSRTPMRMNTEAFF. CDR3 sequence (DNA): TGTGCCACCAGCCGTACCCCGATGAGGATGAACACTGAAGCTTTCTTT. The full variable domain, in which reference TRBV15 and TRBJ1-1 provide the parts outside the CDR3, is DAMVIQNPRYQVTQFGKPVTLSCSQTLNHNVMYWYQQKSSQAPKLLFHYYDKDFNNEADTPDNFQSRRPNTSFCFLDIRSPGLGDTAMYLCATSRTPMRMNTEAFFGQGTRLTVV.